Described below is a single T cell receptor beta chain sequence and its context. The antigen remains unidentified. The sample originates from a study of blood T cells in healthy people across ages. Study-level results: It was found that TCR beta diversity correlated strongly with the percentage of naive T cells. PBMCs were not sorted, which prevented a conclusive comparison of naive versus antigen-experienced cells.

Using a J-beta primer mix together with a sample-barcoded 5' primer, a second PCR was run for roughly 7 to 11 cycles. TCRdb called the 5' RACE reads again in MiXCR, with one record for every CDR3 protein. This sample yields 1.5 million to 2 million distinct CDR3 sequences, of which more than 35% are seen a single time; roughly 23% belongs to the top ten. V dropped 7 bases and J dropped 4 bases, with 13 bases sitting between them. Germline V gene data show CDR1 as SQVTM and CDR2 as ANQGSEA. The CDR3 spans 12 residues. The source is a human donor in good health. The chain links TRBV29-1 to TRBJ1-1, with unresolved D. The sample consisted of blood. CDR3 nucleotide sequence: TGCAGCGCCCGCGGTTGGGTCACTGAAGCTTTCTTT. This codes for CSARGWVTEAFF.